This TCR beta chain was identified during a study of OX40 agonist ivuxolimab in advanced cancers. Study-wide context: Dose-escalation subjects each had hepatocellular carcinoma, melanoma, renal cell or head and neck cancer.

As to this clone: The same CDR3 can be traced to other DNA sequences in this sample.

Only in-frame clones appear in the TCRdb table, and some are missing; sequencing was by immunoSEQ multiplex PCR. The table lists fewer than 120,000 clones, roughly 87% of them singletons. Germline CDR1 SGHRS, CDR2 YFSETQ. The CDR3 loop spans 14 amino acids. The ends were cut back, 0 bases at V and 7 bases at J, with 8 bases in the middle. The chain is built from TRBV5-1 and TRBJ1-6; D is possibly TRBD1 (5 bases). The sequence came from an adult with an advanced solid tumor such as melanoma, head and neck, liver or kidney cancer. The specimen was CD4+ or CD8+ T cells sorted from blood, collected in a trial of the OX40 agonist ivuxolimab. The CDR3 region is CASSLAQGNSPLHF. In DNA, the CDR3 is TGCGCCAGCAGCTTGGCTCAGGGCAATTCACCCCTCCACTTT. Complete variable domain (other parts from reference TRBV5-1 and TRBJ1-6): KAGVTQTPRYLIKTRGQQVTLSCSPISGHRSVSWYQQTPGQGLQFLFEYFSETQRNKGNFPGRFSGRQFSNSRSEMNVSTLELGDSALYLCASSLAQGNSPLHFGNGTRLTVT.